These 29 T cell receptor beta chains were all obtained from the same sample, sequenced in a study of CD8 T cells in ankylosing spondylitis (dated 2017 in TCRdb). Overall study results and their limits: Blood from ankylosing spondylitis patients appeared to be characterized by a TCR beta motif composed of under 10 highly homologous amino acid variants.

These receptors lack a known antigen. Receptor libraries were prepared by 5' RACE. Sequenced using an Illumina HiSeq 2500. TCRdb reworked the public reads: Q25 trimming with fastp, MiXCR clone assembly, productive beta chains retained. Identical CDR3 proteins give one entry, which carries the most common genes and DNA. The sample table records a few hundred thousand distinct CDR3 sequences; roughly 8% of these occur just once. The ten largest clones represent about 14% of the sample. What was sequenced was blood, either unsorted or a sorted T cell fraction (not recorded which). The receptors stem from a male donor with ankylosing spondylitis.

The chain employs TRBV4-1 and TRBJ2-1; D remains ambiguous. V gave up 0 bases and J gave up 7 bases, with 13 bases separating them. The CDR3 consists of 15 residues. Germline V gene data show CDR1 as MGHRA and CDR2 as YSYEKL. The CDR3 spells CASSQDRSAGNEQFF. CDR3 nucleotide sequence: TGCGCCAGCAGCCAAGATCGGAGCGCCGGGAATGAGCAGTTCTTC.

The chain couples TRBV7-2 to TRBJ2-1; D is perhaps TRBD2 (5 bases). Germline V gene sequence: CDR1 SGHTA, CDR2 FQGNSA. The CDR3 extends over 17 amino acids. With 5 bases removed from V and 2 bases from J, the gap between germline ends came to 19 bases. As DNA, the CDR3 is TGTGCCAGCAGCCTGAGTTTTCGGACTCCTCCCTACAATGAGCAGTTCTTC. As protein: CASSLSFRTPPYNEQFF. Based on the CDR3 plus reference TRBV7-2 and TRBJ2-1, the full variable domain is GAGVSQSPSNKVTEKGKDVELRCDPISGHTALYWYRQSLGQGLEFLIYFQGNSAPDKSGLPSDRFSAERTGGSVSTLTIQRTQQEDSAVYLCASSLSFRTPPYNEQFFGPGTRLTVL.

Details on this clonotype: A read error may explain this, as a much larger clone is one base away. This chain joins TRBV3-1 and TRBJ2-1; D gene unclear. Germline CDR1 reads LGHDT; CDR2 reads YNNKEL (reference sequence). Trimming shortened V by 0 bases and J by 12 bases, and 15 bases separated the two germline ends. This CDR3 is 14 amino acids long. CDR3 amino acids: CASSQERELVGQFF. DNA of the CDR3: TGTGCCAGCAGCCAAGAACGAGAGCTTGTGGGGCAGTTCTTC.

This clonotype was recorded a few times. The chain employs TRBV12-3 or TRBV12-4 and TRBJ2-2, with TRBD2 identical over 10 bases. The CDR3 has 17 residues. J lost 5 bases, V lost 3 bases, and 9 bases had no gene match. The CDR3 is CASSFWGLAGDTGELFF. DNA for the CDR3: TGTGCCAGCAGTTTCTGGGGCCTAGCGGGAGATACCGGGGAGCTGTTTTTT.

The rearrangement uses TRBV6-1 and TRBJ2-2; TRBD2 matches at 10 bases. The CDR3 contains 16 residues. Germline V gene lookup returns CDR1 MNHNS and CDR2 SASEGT. J lost 0 bases, V lost 4 bases, and 2 bases had no gene match. This chain's CDR3 is CASSGLAGANTGELFF. CDR3 coding DNA: TGTGCCAGCAGTGGACTAGCGGGCGCGAACACCGGGGAGCTGTTTTTT.

The rearrangement joins TRBV19 to TRBJ2-4, with 10 bases fitting TRBD1. Germline V CDR1 and CDR2: LNHDA, SQIVND (reference sequence). The CDR3 is 16 residues long. Germline trimming cut 3 bases from V and 7 bases from J; bases unmatched to any gene: 9. CDR3 bases: TGTGCCAGTAGTATGAGGAGACAGGGGGCTTGGAACATTCAGTACTTC. Amino acids: CASSMRRQGAWNIQYF.

This chain joins TRBV27 and TRBJ2-2; TRBD2 agrees at 7 bases. CDR3 length: 16 amino acids. V trimming: 4 bases; J trimming: 7 bases; junction bases outside the gene matches: 12. Germline V gene lookup returns CDR1 MNHEY and CDR2 SMNVEV (reference sequence). The chain's CDR3 is CASSSKGGRVGGELFF. In nucleotides, the CDR3 is TGTGCCAGCAGTTCCAAAGGCGGGAGAGTAGGCGGGGAGCTGTTTTTT.

The chain carries TRBV28 and TRBJ2-6, with a possible D match to TRBD1 (6 bases). V was pared by 2 bases and J by 0 bases, with 17 bases between. Germline V gene sequence: CDR1 MDHEN, CDR2 SYDVKM. This CDR3 is 19 amino acids long. CDR3 in DNA: TGTGCCAGCAGTTTAGGCGCAGGGGCTGGAGTCTCTGGGGCCAACGTCCTGACTTTC. It is translated as CASSLGAGAGVSGANVLTF.

The chain carries TRBV7-3 and TRBJ2-3; 10 bases map to TRBD2. V was pared by 1 base and J by 5 bases, with 9 bases of the junction left unmatched. Germline V gene sequence: CDR1 SGHTA, CDR2 FQGTGA. The CDR3 extends over 17 amino acids. CDR3 DNA sequence: TGTGCCAGCAGCTTAATCCCAGCGGGAGGGCAGGGAGATACGCAGTATTTT. Translation: CASSLIPAGGQGDTQYF.

The chain employs TRBV12-3 or TRBV12-4 and TRBJ1-1; D possibly corresponds to TRBD1 (6 bases). The V gene lost 6 bases and the J gene lost 5 bases, with 16 bases spanning the gap. The CDR3 is 14 amino acids. The CDR3 DNA follows: TGTGCCAGCAGAGTGGGCAGGGGAGGAACTGAAGCTTTCTTT. Translation gives CASRVGRGGTEAFF.

The chain carries TRBV15 and TRBJ1-6; D may be TRBD1 (6 bases). Germline values: CDR1 LNHNV, CDR2 YYDKDF (reference sequence). The CDR3 covers 15 residues. V was cut by 2 bases and J by 7 bases, with 12 bases left in between. CDR3 sequence: CATSRTGQWNSPLHF. CDR3 DNA sequence: TGTGCCACCAGCAGAACAGGACAGTGGAATTCACCCCTCCACTTT.

The chain is built from TRBV7-6 and TRBJ1-4; D remains unclear. V was trimmed by 5 bases and J by 5 bases, leaving 9 bases between them. Germline V gene sequence: CDR1 SGHVS, CDR2 FNYEAQ. This CDR3 contains 13 residues. As DNA, the CDR3 is TGTGCCAGCAGCCGCTACTTAAATGAAAAACTGTTTTTT. Protein sequence: CASSRYLNEKLFF.

The chain links TRBV5-1 to TRBJ1-2; maybe TRBD1 (5 bases). This CDR3 comprises 15 residues. V lost 2 bases, J lost 6 bases, and 17 bases lay in between. CDR1 and CDR2 (germline): SGHRS, YFSETQ. CDR3 residues: CASSFGHGVGDGYTF. The CDR3, as DNA: TGCGCCAGCAGCTTCGGACACGGGGTCGGGGATGGCTACACCTTC.

This clonotype was counted a few times. The V gene is TRBV5-1, the J gene TRBJ2-2; possibly TRBD1 for D (5 bases). V dropped 2 bases and J dropped 5 bases, with 13 bases sitting between them. Germline-derived CDR1 and CDR2 are SGHRS and YFSETQ. This CDR3 is built from 15 residues. The CDR3 sequence: CASSFSRVSTGELFF. CDR3 coding DNA: TGCGCCAGCAGCTTTAGCAGGGTTTCGACCGGGGAGCTGTTTTTT.

This chain joins TRBV4-2 and TRBJ1-2; D call uncertain. V dropped 0 bases and J dropped 0 bases, with 14 bases sitting between them. The CDR3 totals 17 residues. Germline-derived CDR1 and CDR2 are LGHNA and YNFKEQ. CDR3: CASSQDRVTDTNYGYTF. CDR3 DNA sequence: TGTGCCAGCAGCCAAGATCGGGTGACCGATACTAACTATGGCTACACCTTC.

J is TRBJ2-7 and V is TRBV2, with D possibly matching TRBD1 (5 bases). Germline V gene lookup returns CDR1 SNHLY and CDR2 FYNNEI. Deletions cut 3 bases from V and 0 bases from J, with 9 bases between. This CDR3 region has 14 residues. The CDR3 region has the DNA TGTGCCAGCAGTGACAGGGTTCTCTCCTACGAGCAGTACTTC. It is translated as CASSDRVLSYEQYF.

This clonotype was observed many times. This chain joins TRBV7-9 and TRBJ2-1, with D unclear. Trimming removed 5 bases at V and 0 bases at J, with 11 bases between. Germline V gene lookup returns CDR1 SEHNR and CDR2 FQNEAQ (reference sequence). The CDR3 length is 15 residues. This chain's CDR3 is CASSAGRISYNEQFF. DNA for the CDR3: TGTGCCAGCAGCGCTGGACGGATCTCCTACAATGAGCAGTTCTTC. The entire variable domain, with the rest obtained from reference TRBV7-9 and TRBJ2-1, is as follows: DTGVSQNPRHKITKRGQNVTFRCDPISEHNRLYWYRQTLGQGPEFLTYFQNEAQLEKSRLLSDRFSAERPKGSFSTLEIQRTEQGDSAMYLCASSAGRISYNEQFFGPGTRLTVL.

This clonotype has a count of ten or more. The chain has TRBV11-3 and TRBJ2-2; D is uncertain. Trimming left V 6 bases short and J 9 bases short, with 20 bases between. The CDR3 is made up of 15 amino acids. CDR1 is SGHNT, CDR2 YENEEA, per germline. CDR3 sequence (DNA): TGTGCCAGCAGGCACGACCCCCTAGAAACCCGGGAGCTGTTTTTT. Translation: CASRHDPLETRELFF.

This clonotype was detected ten times or more. This chain links TRBV15 with TRBJ1-4; 7 bases align to TRBD1. Losses at the gene ends were 3 bases for V and 8 bases for J; bases not matched to a gene: 9. This CDR3 contains 15 residues. Germline CDR1 is LNHNV and CDR2 is YYDKDF (reference sequence). The DNA of the CDR3 is TGTGCCACCAGCAGGAGAACAGGGGTAGCCGAAAAACTGTTTTTT. Translating it yields CATSRRTGVAEKLFF. The full variable domain, with the rest looked up from reference TRBV15 and TRBJ1-4, is DAMVIQNPRYQVTQFGKPVTLSCSQTLNHNVMYWYQQKSSQAPKLLFHYYDKDFNNEADTPDNFQSRRPNTSFCFLDIRSPGLGDTAMYLCATSRRTGVAEKLFFGSGTQLSVL.

V gene TRBV6-2 or TRBV6-3 combines with J gene TRBJ2-1, with D perhaps TRBD2 (6 bases). Germline values: CDR1 MNHEY, CDR2 SVGEGT. CDR3 length: 13 residues. V was pared by 5 bases and J by 9 bases, with 14 bases between. The CDR3 region has the DNA TGTGCCAGCAGTATCACTAGCCAGTTTGAGCAGTTCTTC. Protein product: CASSITSQFEQFF.

This clonotype was seen a few times. The V call is TRBV7-9, the J call TRBJ1-1, with D hard to call. The CDR3 loop spans 14 amino acids. Trimming left V 3 bases short and J 1 base short, with 9 bases between. In germline, CDR1 is SEHNR, CDR2 FQNEAQ (reference sequence). This CDR3 reads CASSLGVRNTEAFF. The CDR3 DNA is TGTGCCAGCAGCTTGGGTGTTCGGAACACTGAAGCTTTCTTT. Full variable domain (remainder filled in from reference TRBV7-9 and TRBJ1-1): DTGVSQNPRHKITKRGQNVTFRCDPISEHNRLYWYRQTLGQGPEFLTYFQNEAQLEKSRLLSDRFSAERPKGSFSTLEIQRTEQGDSAMYLCASSLGVRNTEAFFGQGTRLTVV.

J is TRBJ2-7 and V is TRBV7-9, with TRBD1 matching 8 bases. V dropped 1 base and J dropped 7; count of bases not matched to a gene: 6. Germline V gene sequence: CDR1 SEHNR, CDR2 FQNEAQ (reference sequence). The CDR3 spans 14 residues. This CDR3 reads CASSLGQGLWEQYF. The CDR3, as DNA: TGTGCCAGCAGCTTAGGACAGGGGTTATGGGAGCAGTACTTC.

This clonotype was seen only a few times. The chain uses TRBV7-9 and TRBJ2-7; 10 bases are a match to TRBD2. CDR1 is SEHNR and CDR2 is FQNEAQ in the germline V gene (reference sequence). Trimming removed 5 bases from V and 7 bases from J; junction bases left unmatched: 11. The CDR3 has 15 amino acids. DNA of the CDR3: TGTGCCAGCAGCCCACGGACTAGCGGAGTTGGGGAGCAGTACTTC. Translating gives CASSPRTSGVGEQYF.

This clonotype was seen a few times. The chain has TRBV18 and TRBJ2-1; tentative D call: TRBD1 (5 bases). The germline V and J ends were trimmed by 5 bases and 9 bases, with 8 bases remaining between them. Germline loops: CDR1 KGHSH, CDR2 LQKENI. This CDR3 region has 11 residues. Here the CDR3 reads CASSVRGEQFF. The CDR3 DNA is TGTGCCAGCTCAGTTAGGGGTGAGCAGTTCTTC.

This clonotype was recorded a few times. The chain links TRBV29-1 to TRBJ2-3, with TRBD2 matching over 9 bases. Trimming cost V 7 bases and J 3 bases; bases outside gene matches: 5. The CDR3 runs 13 residues. CDR1 is SQVTM, CDR2 ANQGSEA, per germline. In DNA, the CDR3 is TGCAGCGGCATAGCGGGAGCGACAGATACGCAGTATTTT. This translates into CSGIAGATDTQYF.

The rearrangement joins TRBV5-1 to TRBJ2-1, with D possibly matching TRBD1 (6 bases). From germline, CDR1 is SGHRS and CDR2 YFSETQ. Trimming left V 4 bases short and J 7 bases short, with 15 bases between. CDR3 length: 14 amino acids. The CDR3 loop reads CASSTEQGLNEQFF. CDR3 nucleotide sequence: TGCGCCAGCAGCACCGAACAGGGTTTGAATGAGCAGTTCTTC.

This clonotype was found many times. This chain uses TRBV25-1 with TRBJ2-1; D not resolved. V was cut by 1 base and J by 6 bases, with 1 base left in between. Germline CDR1 MGHDK, CDR2 SYGVNS. The CDR3 is made up of 11 amino acids. The CDR3 DNA follows: TGTGCCAGCAGTGAATTCAATGAGCAGTTCTTC. Residues: CASSEFNEQFF.

This chain links TRBV20-1 with TRBJ2-1; 9 bases fit TRBD2. Trimming cost V 4 bases and J 7 bases; bases outside gene matches: 14. The CDR3 spans 16 residues. Germline loops: CDR1 DFQATT, CDR2 SNEGSKA (reference sequence). The CDR3, as DNA: TGCAGTGCTATCCCATCGGGGCGGGAGGGGTCAAATGAGCAGTTCTTC. It translates to CSAIPSGREGSNEQFF.

This clonotype was observed at least ten times. This chain links TRBV12-3 or TRBV12-4 with TRBJ2-7; 7 bases match TRBD2. Losses at the gene ends were 3 bases for V and 7 bases for J; bases not matched to a gene: 3. The CDR3 sequence is 12 residues long. The CDR3 DNA follows: TGTGCCAGCAGTTTGGTCGGGAGGGAGCAGTACTTC. Amino acid sequence: CASSLVGREQYF.